Below are 7 T cell receptor beta chains sequenced from a single sample in a study of T cells in Graves' hyperthyroidism and ophthalmopathy. Template material for amplifying TCR beta CDR3 regions consisted of RNA transcripts. In the first-round RT-PCR of the TCR CDR3, the HTBI primer set was used. TCRdb reprocessed the multiplex PCR reads with MiXCR, giving one entry per CDR3 protein. The data hold roughly 350,000 distinct CDR3 sequences, with about 14% observed a single time. What was sequenced was blood. The receptor source for this set is a woman under 40 with Graves' ophthalmopathy.

V gene TRBV19 combines with J gene TRBJ1-2, with TRBD1 matching 8 bases. The CDR3 sequence is 13 residues long. Germline CDR1 is LNHDA and CDR2 is SQIVND (reference sequence). V shed 6 bases and J 6 bases; nucleotides not matched to a gene: 6. The CDR3 bases are TGTGCCAGTAGGGGACAGGCGGGTAATGGCTACACCTTC. The encoded protein is CASRGQAGNGYTF.

This clonotype has just a few counts. A much larger clone differs from this one at a single base, so this may be a read error. The gene calls are TRBV6-1 and TRBJ2-5; a possible D gene is TRBD2 (5 bases). V was cut by 2 bases and J by 5 bases, with 12 bases left in between. Germline V gives CDR1 MNHNS, CDR2 SASEGT. The CDR3 spans 14 residues. The CDR3 DNA is TGTGCCAGCAGTGAAAACCTAAGGAGGGAGACCCAGTACTTC. Its translation: CASSENLRRETQYF.

This clonotype was recorded a few times. The chain is built from TRBV24-1 and TRBJ2-3; D could derive from TRBD1 or TRBD2 (6 bases each). Germline V lookup: CDR1 KGHDR, CDR2 SFDVKD. V lost 4 bases and J 4 bases, leaving 8 bases between the germline ends. CDR3 length: 13 amino acids. The CDR3 DNA reads as TGTGCCACCAGTGACGGGGGCGCAGATACGCAGTATTTT. Protein product: CATSDGGADTQYF.

In this sample, this clonotype turned up many times. In DNA form, the CDR3 reads TGTGCCAGCAGCTCCAGGAACAGGTTCTACGAGCAGTACTTC. Its protein is CASSSRNRFYEQYF. The genes are TRBV7-2 and TRBJ2-7; perhaps TRBD1 as D (5 bases). CDR1 and CDR2 (germline): SGHTA, FQGNSA. The CDR3 covers 14 residues. With 4 bases removed from V and 3 bases from J, the gap between germline ends came to 13 bases.

This clonotype appeared many times. The chain employs TRBV5-5 and TRBJ1-5; D remains unclear. V was clipped by 0 bases and J by 2 bases, with 15 bases between them. Germline CDR1 SGHKS, CDR2 YYEKEE (reference sequence). CDR3 length: 17 residues. This chain's CDR3 is CASSLAWETSGNQPQHF. The CDR3 nucleotides read TGTGCCAGCAGCTTGGCCTGGGAAACTTCCGGCAATCAGCCCCAGCATTTT.

This clonotype was seen ten or more times. The V gene is TRBV28, the J gene TRBJ2-1, with TRBD2 as a possible D gene (5 bases). Germline values: CDR1 MDHEN, CDR2 SYDVKM. The CDR3 totals 18 residues. Trimming took 5 bases from V and 0 from J, leaving 20 bases between them. The CDR3 DNA reads TGTGCCAGCAGTCCTCCCAGTTCGGCTAGCCTCTCCTACAATGAGCAGTTCTTC. Encoded protein: CASSPPSSASLSYNEQFF.

In its sample, this clonotype was seen many times. The V call is TRBV27, the J call TRBJ1-6; D possibly corresponds to TRBD1 (6 bases). In germline, CDR1 is MNHEY, CDR2 SMNVEV (reference sequence). With 8 bases removed from V and 10 bases from J, the gap between germline ends came to 12 bases. This CDR3 has 12 amino acids. DNA of the CDR3: TGTGCCAGCCGGGTCCAGGGGTCACCCCTCCACTTT. It yields the protein CASRVQGSPLHF.